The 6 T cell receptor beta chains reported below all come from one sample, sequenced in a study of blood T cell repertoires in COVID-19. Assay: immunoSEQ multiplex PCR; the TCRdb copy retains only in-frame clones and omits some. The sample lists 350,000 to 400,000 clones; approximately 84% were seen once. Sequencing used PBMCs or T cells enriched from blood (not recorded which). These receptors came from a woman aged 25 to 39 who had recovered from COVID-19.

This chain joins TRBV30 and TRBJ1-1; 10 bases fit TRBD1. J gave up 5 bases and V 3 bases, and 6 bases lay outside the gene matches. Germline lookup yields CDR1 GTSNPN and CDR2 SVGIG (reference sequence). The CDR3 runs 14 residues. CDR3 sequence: CAWRGQGRMTEAFF. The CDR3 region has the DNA TGTGCCTGGAGGGGACAGGGGCGGATGACTGAAGCTTTCTTT.

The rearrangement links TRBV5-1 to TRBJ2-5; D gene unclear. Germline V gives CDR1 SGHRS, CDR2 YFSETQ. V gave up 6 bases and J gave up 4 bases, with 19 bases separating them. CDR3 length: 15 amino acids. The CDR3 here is CASTPEPEALETQYF. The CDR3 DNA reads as TGCGCCAGCACCCCCGAGCCCGAAGCCCTAGAGACCCAGTACTTC.

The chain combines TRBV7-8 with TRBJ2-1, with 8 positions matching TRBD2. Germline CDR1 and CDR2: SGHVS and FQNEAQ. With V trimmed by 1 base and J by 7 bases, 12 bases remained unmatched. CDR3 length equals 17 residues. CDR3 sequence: CASSLGPEREWVNEQFF. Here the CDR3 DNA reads TGTGCCAGCAGCTTAGGTCCCGAGCGGGAGTGGGTAAATGAGCAGTTCTTC. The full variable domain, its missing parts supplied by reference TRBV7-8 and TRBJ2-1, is GAGVSQSPRYKVAKRGQDVALRCDPISGHVSLFWYQQALGQGPEFLTYFQNEAQLDKSGLPSDRFFAERPEGSVSTLKIQRTQQEDSAVYLCASSLGPEREWVNEQFFGPGTRLTVL.

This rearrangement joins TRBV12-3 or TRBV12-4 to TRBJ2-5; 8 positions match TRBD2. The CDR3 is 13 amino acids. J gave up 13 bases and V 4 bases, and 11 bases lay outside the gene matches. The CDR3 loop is CASSWASGYPPYF. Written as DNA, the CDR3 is TGTGCCAGCAGTTGGGCTAGCGGGTACCCCCCGTACTTC.

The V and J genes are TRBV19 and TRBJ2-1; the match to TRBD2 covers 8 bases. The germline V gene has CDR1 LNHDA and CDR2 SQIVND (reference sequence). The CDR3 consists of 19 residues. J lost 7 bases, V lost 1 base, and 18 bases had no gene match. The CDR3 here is CASSIGPSGSESNGNEQFF. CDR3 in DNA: TGTGCCAGTAGTATAGGGCCCAGCGGGAGTGAGTCTAACGGAAATGAGCAGTTCTTC.

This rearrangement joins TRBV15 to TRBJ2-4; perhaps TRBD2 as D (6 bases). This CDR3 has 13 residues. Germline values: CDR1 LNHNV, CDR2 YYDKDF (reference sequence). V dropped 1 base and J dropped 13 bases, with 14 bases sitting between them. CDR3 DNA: TGTGCCACCAGCAGAGTCGCAACGGGACTCCAGTACTTC. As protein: CATSRVATGLQYF.